This T cell receptor (beta chain) was found in a study of CD8 T cells in cerebrospinal fluid in Alzheimer's disease (dated by TCRdb to about 2020). Notes on the research overall: To assess CSF T cell clonal expansion, the study used two single-cell approaches: plate-based nested PCR sequencing and droplet-based sequencing. The study examined whether cerebrospinal fluid from healthy elderly individuals and from patients with neurodegenerative disease contained clonally expanded T cells. The droplet-based CSF analysis comparing patients with controls included roughly 9 healthy controls (nearly 11,000 cells) and roughly 9 patients with MCI or Alzheimer's disease (around 10,000 cells). The CSF gene-expression analysis, which included patients with Parkinson's disease, covered a total of about 25 samples.

Preparation of the library involved 10x single-cell sequencing. CSF cells were profiled with 10X Genomics single-cell V(D)J and 5' gene-expression libraries. An Illumina NextSeq550 was used to sequence the CSF single-cell TCR libraries. Processing in the source paper ran as follows. After V(D)J reads were mapped to the vdj-GRCh38 alts ensemble 2.0.0 reference, the Cell Ranger vdj pipeline was used to analyse the reads. Clonotypes were defined as cell barcodes sharing the same set of productive CDR3 nucleotide sequences. Clonotype information was added to Seurat v3.0 gene-expression metadata to link clonality with transcriptional profiles. Exclusion was applied to CSF cells with more than 1,800 genes, more than 7,500 UMIs or more than 10% mitochondrial reads. To identify TCRs with known antigen specificity, CDR3-beta sequences were compared against VDJdb. Only TCRs with complete alpha and beta chains were included in the network analysis of clone sharing, which used the R package qgraph. TCRdb reprocessed the reads and assigns one entry to each CDR3 protein sequence, leaving out DNA. The V and J calls and clone size are TCRdb's, not the authors'. The sample's records list 950 to 1,500 distinct CDR3 sequences. Less than 10% of the sample is held by the ten biggest clonotypes.

The CDR3 goes from the cysteine to the phenylalanine over 13 residues. No DNA was logged. General study outcomes and caveats: The overall clonality comparison included only samples with detectable clones (approximately 11 healthy, 5 MCI, 5 AD, 6 PD). The authors cautioned that detecting EBV-specific TCRs in CSF does not establish a causal link between EBV and Alzheimer's disease. When the data were pooled, 4 of 6 Alzheimer's patients but only 1 of 10 healthy subjects had a highly expanded clone, defined as one making up at least 3% of TCRs. A higher percentage of TCRs was made up by the largest CSF clone in patients with MCI or Alzheimer's disease than in controls. The EBV-specific clones were neither the most highly expanded clones nor enriched among patients.

This clonotype comes out as large (0.1 to 1%) from its frequency, since no count is listed. The antigen it recognizes is unknown. Acute infectious disease was absent in all participants, and all participants were in good physical condition. Neurodegeneration in patients was confirmed using biomarkers including neurofilament, amyloid-beta and tau. For droplet-based sequencing, live CSF cells were sorted with a live/dead marker. CSF was obtained by lumbar puncture, and immune cells were pelleted by centrifugation at 300g. CSF samples were checked for red blood cells, and any sample contaminated with blood was excluded. CSF cells were cryopreserved by placing the cells in freezing medium, freezing the cells overnight at -80 degrees C, and then storing the cells in liquid nitrogen. Before analysis, CSF samples were kept in storage for less than seven months.

Source material: cerebrospinal fluid. The clonotype was recovered from a human donor with Alzheimer's disease. This sequence uses TRBV12-3 or TRBV12-4 and TRBJ1-6; TCRdb's assignment of TRBD1 cannot be checked, as there is no DNA. This receptor carries the CDR3 CASQGEEGSPLHF.